This T cell receptor beta chain was profiled in a study of T cell changes during pregnancy in multiple sclerosis (dated by TCRdb to between 2019 and 2020). For context, the study as a whole: The study looked at changes in the T cell repertoire across pregnancy in women with multiple sclerosis.

Details on this clone: Its antigen remains unidentified. Base-call qualities are not available, and no considerably larger clone is one nucleotide away.

The library was prepared using the immunoSEQ multiplex PCR assay. TCRdb's version of the immuneACCESS table is confined to in-frame rearrangements and falls short of the full clone set. An unresolved V gene accounts for under half of the shortfall where checked; the remainder is of unknown origin. The sample table shows roughly 52,000 clones, and around 92% are seen once. Less than 0.3% of the sample belongs to the ten largest clones. Reading from cysteine to phenylalanine, the CDR3 counts 13 amino acids. Of all the DNA, just the CDR3 is kept, 39 bases in frame from base 1. Sequences GTSNPN (CDR1) and SVGIG (CDR2) are obtained from the germline V gene (reference sequence). V and J are truncated by 7 bases and 0 bases respectively, leaving an intervening sequence of 10 bases.

The TCR comes from a female donor with multiple sclerosis, enrolled in a pregnancy study. The specimen was CD4+ T cells from peripheral blood mononuclear cells, collected in the third trimester of pregnancy. The rearranged chain carries TRBV30 and TRBJ1-3, and the D gene may be TRBD1, 6 bases matching. CDR3 region: CASTGNSGNTIYF. At the DNA level, the sequence is TGTGCCTCAACAGGGAACTCTGGAAACACCATATATTTT.